A selection of T cell receptor beta chains follows, all from one sample in a study of siplizumab effects on memory and regulatory T cells. Generated by immunoSEQ multiplex PCR, the TCRdb table keeps only in-frame clones and is missing some. The table lists approximately 94,000 clones, roughly 96% of them singletons. The sample comprised naive CD4+ T cells sorted from blood. Receptor source: a human donor in good health. Each CDR3 is given with its conserved first and last residue. Each record gives: D gene, V gene, J gene, clone size, CDR3 DNA, CDR3 protein. A D gene is named only where the DNA matches it firmly. Where a row states a size, it is once, few, many or the class of an expanded clone; other rows omit it.

>.|TRBV27|TRBJ2-3|.
TGTGCCAGCAGTTTTAGGACACCCACAGATACGCAGTATTTT
CASSFRTPTDTQYF
>TRBD1|TRBV10-3|TRBJ1-1|once
TGTGCCACAAAAACAGGGGCCGGCACTGAAGCTTTCTTT
CATKTGAGTEAFF
>.|TRBV6-1|TRBJ1-1|.
TGTGCCAGCACCACGGGGGGTATTGGTTGGACTGAAGCTTTCTTT
CASTTGGIGWTEAFF
>.|TRBV4-1|TRBJ2-4|.
TGCGCCAGCAGCCAAAGTGGGCAGGGGAAAAACATTCAGTACTTC
CASSQSGQGKNIQYF
>.|TRBV7-9|TRBJ1-2|.
TGTGCCAGCAGCTTAAACAGGACCAACTATGGCTACACCTTC
CASSLNRTNYGYTF
>TRBD1|TRBV7-2|TRBJ1-2|.
TGTGCCAGCAGCCCGTCAGGGGGAGGCTACACCTTC
CASSPSGGGYTF
>.|TRBV6-1|TRBJ1-5|.
TGTGCCAGCACTCTACGTCTGGGGAGCAATCAGCCCCAGCATTTT
CASTLRLGSNQPQHF
>.|TRBV5-1|TRBJ2-3|.
TGCGCCAGCAGCCAGGGACTGCCTAGCACAGATACGCAGTATTTT
CASSQGLPSTDTQYF
>TRBD1|TRBV7-3|TRBJ1-6|.
TGTGCCAGCAGCGTGGACAGGGATTCACCCCTCCACTTT
CASSVDRDSPLHF
>TRBD2|TRBV7-6|TRBJ2-3|.
TGTGCCAGCAGCCAGCGGGTAGCGGGGGTGAGCACAGATACGCAGTATTTT
CASSQRVAGVSTDTQYF
>TRBD1|TRBV19|TRBJ2-3|.
TGTGCCAGTAGAGCAATTGACAGGGACACAGATACGCAGTATTTT
CASRAIDRDTDTQYF